This is a list of T cell receptor beta chains from one sample in a study of vaccination and CD4 T cells after COVID-19. TCRdb processed the PCR reads anew with MiXCR; each CDR3 protein has one entry. Counted here are over 9,000 distinct CDR3 sequences, approximately 58% occurring once; the ten biggest clones make up around 12%. Their target antigens are unknown. The sequenced sample was cultured CD4+ T cells from blood, obtained after SARS-CoV-2 vaccination. These receptors all come from a human donor with COVID-19. Both conserved end residues are part of each CDR3. D genes are given only for firm matches. Not all rows give a size; the values are once, few, many and, for expanded clones, a class.

abundance	d_gene	j_gene	v_gene	CDR3nt	CDR3aa
once	-	TRBJ1-1	TRBV6-1	TGTGCCAGCAGGCGGCGGAACACTGAAGCTTTCTTT	CASRRRNTEAFF
once	-	TRBJ1-1	TRBV19	TGTGCCAGTAGTATAGATATCGGGGTAGCTGAAGCTTTCTTT	CASSIDIGVAEAFF
-	-	TRBJ2-3	TRBV20-1	TGCAGTGCCTTCAGTATACGGGGGACCACAGATACGCAGTATTTT	CSAFSIRGTTDTQYF
-	-	TRBJ1-1	TRBV29-1	TGCAGCGTTGTGTGGGTGAAGAACACTGAAGCTTTCTTT	CSVVWVKNTEAFF
few	-	TRBJ2-5	TRBV27	TGTGCCAGCAGTAATAACCTAGGGCTTGGGGAGACCCAGTACTTC	CASSNNLGLGETQYF
-	TRBD2	TRBJ2-7	TRBV7-3	TGTGCCAGCAGCTTTTCGGGGGGGCCTCTCTACGAGCAGTACTTC	CASSFSGGPLYEQYF
-	TRBD2	TRBJ2-5	TRBV11-3	TGTGCCAGCAGCGACAGACTAGCAGAGTACCAAGAGACCCAGTACTTC	CASSDRLAEYQETQYF
-	-	TRBJ1-6	TRBV12-3/TRBV12-4	TGTGCCAGCAGCTCACGCGGGGGGTTGGGTTCACCCCTCCACTTT	CASSSRGGLGSPLHF
few	-	TRBJ1-1	TRBV20-1	TGCAGTGCTAGGAAGACAGGTGTGGACACTGAAGCTTTCTTT	CSARKTGVDTEAFF
few	TRBD1	TRBJ1-1	TRBV7-8	TGTGCCAGCAGCTTTGGCGGGACAGGGAGTTCTGGAGCTTTCTTT	CASSFGGTGSSGAFF
few	-	TRBJ2-5	TRBV20-1	TGCAGTGCAAATAGCGGACAAGAGACCCAGTACTTC	CSANSGQETQYF
-	-	TRBJ2-3	TRBV20-1	TGCAGTGCTAGTGAATCTAGCACAGATACGCAGTATTTT	CSASESSTDTQYF
few	TRBD2	TRBJ2-3	TRBV20-1	TGCAGTGCGACCAGACTAGCGGGCCCCGCTAGCACAGATACGCAGTATTTT	CSATRLAGPASTDTQYF
-	-	TRBJ1-6	TRBV6-4	TGTGCCAGCAGTGTAGTTCGGGGAGCTGGTTCACCCCTCCACTTT	CASSVVRGAGSPLHF
-	-	TRBJ2-2	TRBV28	TGTGCCAGCAGTGGCACCGGGACATCGAACACCGGGGAGCTGTTTTTT	CASSGTGTSNTGELFF
few	TRBD1	TRBJ1-2	TRBV29-1	TGCAGCGTTGAAGGCAGGGGGGAGGGTAACTATGGCTACACCTTC	CSVEGRGEGNYGYTF
-	-	TRBJ1-4	TRBV24-1	TGTGCCACCAGTGATTCCTCCAGGTCTAATGAAAAACTGTTTTTT	CATSDSSRSNEKLFF
-	-	TRBJ1-5	TRBV3-1	TGTGCCAGCAGCCAAGGGGGGGGCAATCAGCCCCAGCATTTT	CASSQGGGNQPQHF
few	-	TRBJ2-2	TRBV11-3	TGTGCCAGCAGCTTAAGAACAGACGGGGAGCTGTTTTTT	CASSLRTDGELFF
-	-	TRBJ1-5	TRBV7-8	TGTGCCAGCAGCTTAGTGGGGGCAGTTAATCAGCCCCAGCATTTT	CASSLVGAVNQPQHF
-	TRBD1	TRBJ1-1	TRBV5-1	TGCGCCAGCAGCTTGTCGACAGGGATCACTGAAGCTTTCTTT	CASSLSTGITEAFF
-	TRBD1	TRBJ1-1	TRBV12-3/TRBV12-4	TGTGCCAGCACTAGGACAGGGGGTTCTCTGAACACTGAAGCTTTCTTT	CASTRTGGSLNTEAFF